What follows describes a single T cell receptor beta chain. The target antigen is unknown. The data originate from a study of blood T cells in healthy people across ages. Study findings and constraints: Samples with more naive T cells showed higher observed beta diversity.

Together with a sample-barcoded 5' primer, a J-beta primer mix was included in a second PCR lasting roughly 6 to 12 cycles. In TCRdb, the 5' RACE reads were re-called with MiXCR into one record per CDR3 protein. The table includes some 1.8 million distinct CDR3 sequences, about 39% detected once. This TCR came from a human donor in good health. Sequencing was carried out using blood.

CDR3 loop: CASSLILGNEQYF. CDR3 DNA: TGTGCCAGCAGTTTAATCCTAGGGAATGAGCAGTACTTC. The genes are TRBV12-3 or TRBV12-4 and TRBJ2-4, with D uncertain. The CDR3 has 13 amino acids. Trimming took off 2 bases at V and 13 bases at J, with 15 bases between the two ends.